This T cell receptor beta chain was profiled in a study of blood T cell repertoires in COVID-19. Germline lookup yields CDR1 MDHEN and CDR2 SYDVKM. The CDR3 loop spans 19 amino acids. The J segment lost 8 bases and the V segment lost 5 bases, leaving 24 bases of the junction unmatched. Measured with immunoSEQ multiplex PCR; TCRdb has only the in-frame clones, and not every one. The sample comprises 300,000 to 450,000 clones, roughly 80% of which are singletons, and about 1% rests with the top ten. Sequences were obtained from peripheral blood. The sequence derives from a human donor with acute or convalescent COVID-19. The donor label of this sample is uncertain. The chain uses TRBV28 and TRBJ2-1, with 7 positions matching TRBD2. The CDR3 bases are TGTGCCAGCAGTACTCAAACTAGCGCATTCAGCTCCTACCACGATGAGCAGTTCTTC. Protein: CASSTQTSAFSSYHDEQFF.